The 20 T cell receptor beta chains below all came from one sample that was sequenced in a study of T cells in tumors after PD-1 blockade. Produced via immunoSEQ multiplex PCR; TCRdb's table is partial and in-frame only. The sample lists 13,000 to 15,000 clones, approximately 80% seen once, with approximately 24% in the top ten. Sequences were derived from PBMCs, sampled after anti-PD-1 treatment. The receptor set was obtained from a human donor with basal cell carcinoma.

This chain joins TRBV6-4 and TRBJ1-6, with D perhaps TRBD1 (5 bases). Per the germline V gene, CDR1 is MRHNA and CDR2 is SNTAGT. CDR3 size: 14 residues. The V end lost 4 bases, the J end lost 5 bases, and 9 bases lay between the germline ends. The chain's CDR3 is CASSVGVDNSPLHF. The CDR3 DNA sequence: TGTGCCAGCAGTGTAGGGGTGGATAATTCACCCCTCCACTTT.

The rearrangement joins TRBV24-1 to TRBJ2-5; TRBD1 aligns across 8 bases. Looked up from germline, CDR1 is KGHDR and CDR2 is SFDVKD. V shed 6 bases and J 3 bases; nucleotides not matched to a gene: 2. This CDR3 has 13 amino acids. The CDR3 sequence: CATSPGQEETQYF. CDR3 sequence (DNA): TGTGCCACCAGTCCGGGACAGGAAGAGACCCAGTACTTC.

V is TRBV7-6 and J is TRBJ2-1; TRBD2 matches 10 bases. Per germline, CDR1 SGHVS and CDR2 FNYEAQ. Unmatched junction bases numbered 13, after V lost 5 bases and J lost 9 bases. The CDR3 is 16 amino acids. The CDR3 coding sequence is TGTGCCAGCAGCCGATCTAGCGGGGGCAGGGGGAGTGAGCAGTTCTTC. It yields the protein CASSRSSGGRGSEQFF.

The chain recombines TRBV9 with TRBJ2-5, with 7 positions matching TRBD2. Germline values: CDR1 SGDLS, CDR2 YYNGEE. The junction had 11 bases not matched to a gene; V was cut back by 4 bases and J by 2 bases. CDR3 size: 16 residues. The chain's CDR3 is CASSPLVAGLQETQYF. The CDR3, as DNA: TGTGCCAGCAGCCCATTGGTAGCGGGCCTACAAGAGACCCAGTACTTC.

The genes are TRBV5-1 and TRBJ2-7; D tentatively reads TRBD1 or TRBD2 (5 bases each). Germline CDR1 and CDR2: SGHRS and YFSETQ. There are 14 residues in the CDR3. Deletions cut 4 bases from V and 5 bases from J, with 16 bases between. The chain's CDR3 is CASSESGGGHEQYF. CDR3 bases: TGCGCCAGCAGCGAAAGTGGGGGTGGCCACGAGCAGTACTTC.

The gene calls are TRBV6-5 and TRBJ1-3, with TRBD1 as a possible D gene (5 bases). The CDR3 is 15 amino acids. Trimming took off 0 bases at V and 4 bases at J, with 10 bases between the two ends. Germline CDR1 is MNHEY and CDR2 is SVGAGI. CDR3 sequence reads: CASSYSTDLGNTIYF. The CDR3 DNA follows: TGTGCCAGCAGTTACTCGACAGATCTCGGAAACACCATATATTTT.

A few counts support this clone. The chain couples TRBV2 to TRBJ2-7; 9 bases are a match to TRBD1. Germline trimming cut 6 bases from V and 4 bases from J; bases unmatched to any gene: 7. From germline, CDR1 is SNHLY and CDR2 FYNNEI. The CDR3 consists of 14 residues. The CDR3 bases are TGTGCCAGCAGCCAACCGGGACAGGGTTACGAGCAGTACTTC. This codes for CASSQPGQGYEQYF.

The chain couples TRBV20-1 to TRBJ2-5, with 8 bases aligning to TRBD2. The germline V gene encodes CDR1 DFQATT and CDR2 SNEGSKA (reference sequence). The CDR3 contains 14 residues. V shed 3 bases and J 2 bases; nucleotides not matched to a gene: 5. CDR3: CSASSSGPQETQYF. The CDR3 bases are TGCAGTGCTAGTTCTAGCGGGCCTCAAGAGACCCAGTACTTC.

The rearrangement links TRBV2 to TRBJ2-7; maybe TRBD1 (5 bases). This CDR3 is built from 19 residues. CDR1 and CDR2 (germline): SNHLY, FYNNEI. V was clipped by 0 bases and J by 4 bases, with 25 bases between them. CDR3 sequence reads: CASSEALNRQIGKSYEQYF. The CDR3 DNA sequence: TGTGCCAGCAGTGAAGCCCTAAACCGACAGATTGGGAAATCGTACGAGCAGTACTTC.

J is TRBJ2-3 and V is TRBV9, with 7 positions matching TRBD2. The CDR3 covers 16 residues. Germline V gene sequence: CDR1 SGDLS, CDR2 YYNGEE. V lost 3 bases to trimming and J lost 0 bases; unmatched junction nucleotides: 7. CDR3 region: CASSERARGSTDTQYF. Written as DNA, the CDR3 is TGTGCCAGCAGCGAGAGAGCGCGGGGGAGCACAGATACGCAGTATTTT.

The rearrangement uses TRBV12-5 and TRBJ2-5; 8 bases match TRBD1. The V gene end was trimmed by 3 bases and the J gene end by 4 bases; junction bases not matched to a gene: 4. The CDR3 runs to 14 residues. Looked up from germline, CDR1 is LGHNT and CDR2 is FRNRAP. This chain's CDR3 is CASGFGRGRETQYF. The CDR3 DNA reads TGTGCTAGTGGTTTCGGCAGGGGGCGAGAGACCCAGTACTTC.

The chain joins TRBV19 to TRBJ2-7; 13 nucleotides align to TRBD2. CDR1 is LNHDA, CDR2 SQIVND, per germline (reference sequence). Unmatched junction bases numbered 7, after V lost 4 bases and J lost 7 bases. The CDR3 extends over 15 amino acids. In DNA form, the CDR3 reads TGTGCCAGTAGTAGACCGGGACTAGCGGGGAAAGAGCAGTACTTC. This gives the protein CASSRPGLAGKEQYF.

For the CDR3, the DNA is TGTGCCATCAGTGATAAGCAGGACGAGCAGTACTTC. This translates into CAISDKQDEQYF. The chain combines TRBV10-3 with TRBJ2-7, with D unresolved. V gave up 3 bases and J gave up 5 bases, with 8 bases separating them. Germline V gene lookup returns CDR1 ENHRY and CDR2 SYGVKD. CDR3 length equals 12 residues.

The rearrangement links TRBV18 to TRBJ2-7, with TRBD2 matching 13 bases. Germline V gene data show CDR1 as KGHSH and CDR2 as LQKENI. After removal of 8 bases from V and 3 bases from J, the junction contained 4 bases not matched to a gene. The CDR3 covers 14 residues. The CDR3 spells CASRTSGGNYEQYF. For the CDR3, the DNA is TGTGCCAGCAGGACTAGCGGGGGAAACTACGAGCAGTACTTC.

This rearrangement joins TRBV7-3 to TRBJ2-2, with D possibly TRBD1 on 6 matching bases. Between the trimmed V and J ends, which lost 5 bases and 4 bases, there was a span of 11 bases. Germline CDR1 is SGHTA and CDR2 is FQGTGA. This CDR3 is built from 14 residues. The CDR3 reads CASSPTGSTGELFF. CDR3 nucleotide sequence: TGTGCCAGCAGCCCCACAGGGTCCACCGGGGAGCTGTTTTTT. Using reference TRBV7-3 and TRBJ2-2 for the parts outside the CDR3, the full variable domain is GAGVSQTPSNKVTEKGKYVELRCDPISGHTALYWYRQSLGQGPEFLIYFQGTGAADDSGLPNDRFFAVRPEGSVSTLKIQRTERGDSAVYLCASSPTGSTGELFFGEGSRLTVL.

The chain carries TRBV10-1 and TRBJ2-7; D possibly matches TRBD1 or TRBD2 (5 bases each). The V gene's germline CDR1 is WNHNN and CDR2 SYGVQD (reference sequence). The CDR3 totals 14 residues. The germline V and J ends were trimmed by 6 bases and 3 bases, with 15 bases remaining between them. DNA for the CDR3: TGCGCCAGCAGCCCGGGACCACAAATCTACGAGCAGTACTTC. It translates to CASSPGPQIYEQYF.

This sequence joins TRBV9 and TRBJ1-2; D not certain. Looked up from germline, CDR1 is SGDLS and CDR2 is YYNGEE. The CDR3 covers 15 residues. The V and J ends lost 3 bases and 4 bases respectively, with 16 bases between them. The CDR3 sequence: CASSGTSRPGYGYTF. Here the CDR3 DNA reads TGTGCCAGCAGCGGAACCTCAAGGCCCGGCTATGGCTACACCTTC.

The chain joins TRBV27 to TRBJ2-7, with 11 bases aligning to TRBD1. This CDR3 spans 14 amino acids. Germline assignment: CDR1 MNHEY and CDR2 SMNVEV (reference sequence). V lost 4 bases and J lost 2; bases outside the gene matches: 1. CDR3 in DNA: TGTGCCAGCAGTTGGACAGGGGGCGCCTACGAGCAGTACTTC. Translating gives CASSWTGGAYEQYF.

V is TRBV21-1 and J is TRBJ1-4; the table's D call, TRBD1, has no DNA check behind it. TRBV21-1 is marked as a pseudogene. The CDR3 loop spans 14 amino acids. CDR3 sequence: CANLDSATNEKLFF. CDR3 DNA: TGTGCCAACCTGGACAGTGCAACTAATGAAAAACTGTTTTTT.

The chain is built from TRBV19 and TRBJ1-6, with TRBD1 matching 9 bases. The CDR3 loop spans 16 amino acids. The V gene end was trimmed by 3 bases and the J gene end by 6 bases; junction bases not matched to a gene: 6. Germline-derived CDR1 and CDR2 are LNHDA and SQIVND (reference sequence). CDR3 amino acids: CASSIYGQGTNSPLHF. The CDR3 nucleotides read TGTGCCAGTAGTATCTACGGACAGGGGACTAATTCACCCCTCCACTTT.